This TCR beta chain was documented in a study of CD8 T cells in Susac syndrome. Study-level information: Sequencing included Susac syndrome patients, about six of them with active disease and under 10 in remission. Patients with Susac syndrome had blood drawn and were at that point therapy-naive, on corticosteroids, or on intravenous immunoglobulin alone.

A remark on this clonotype: As yet, its antigen is unknown.

The study's findings and limits: Within total CD8+ repertoires, approximately 16 Susac-specific public clones were found, and within CD8+ TEMRA repertoires, five.

The CDR3 has 16 residues. The germline gives CDR1 LGHNA, CDR2 YNFKEQ. Trimming took 0 bases from V and 6 from J; bases not matched to a gene: 4. RNA in amounts of roughly 0.45 to 1 ug was reverse transcribed with random hexamers. An immunoSEQ multiplex PCR generated amplified TCR beta CDR3 products spanning 54 Vbeta and 13 Jbeta. TCRdb reprocessed the immunoSEQ multiplex PCR reads via MiXCR and lists one record per CDR3 protein. The sample lists around 110,000 distinct CDR3 sequences, over 90% seen once, with 0.28% in the top ten. This TCR was recovered from a human donor with Susac syndrome. This chain joins TRBV4-2 and TRBJ2-3; 12 bases are shared with TRBD2. The sample comprised CD8+ T cells from PBMCs. The CDR3 sequence is CASSQETSGGPDTQYF. In nucleotides, the CDR3 is TGTGCCAGCAGCCAAGAGACTAGCGGGGGACCTGATACGCAGTATTTT.